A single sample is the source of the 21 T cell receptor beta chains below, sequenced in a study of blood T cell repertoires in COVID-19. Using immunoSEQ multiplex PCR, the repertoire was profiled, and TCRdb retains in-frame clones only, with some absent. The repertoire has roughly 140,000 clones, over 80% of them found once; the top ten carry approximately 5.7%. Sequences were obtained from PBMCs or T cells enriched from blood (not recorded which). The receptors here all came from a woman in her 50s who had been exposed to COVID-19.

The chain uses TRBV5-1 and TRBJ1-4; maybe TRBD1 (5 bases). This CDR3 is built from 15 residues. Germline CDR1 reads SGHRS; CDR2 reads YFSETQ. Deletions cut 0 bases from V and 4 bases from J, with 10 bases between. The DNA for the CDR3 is TGCGCCAGCAGCTTGGAAGGGCAGGGTAATGAAAAACTGTTTTTT. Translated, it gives CASSLEGQGNEKLFF.

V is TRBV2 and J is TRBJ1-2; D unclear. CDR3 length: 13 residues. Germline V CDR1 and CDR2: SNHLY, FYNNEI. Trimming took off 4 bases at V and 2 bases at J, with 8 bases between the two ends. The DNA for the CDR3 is TGTGCCAGCAGTGTAGACTCCAACTATGGCTACACCTTC. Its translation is CASSVDSNYGYTF. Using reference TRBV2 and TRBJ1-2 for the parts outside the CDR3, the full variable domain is EPEVTQTPSHQVTQMGQEVILRCVPISNHLYFYWYRQILGQKVEFLVSFYNNEISEKSEIFDDQFSVERPDGSNFTLKIRSTKLEDSAMYFCASSVDSNYGYTFGSGTRLTVV.

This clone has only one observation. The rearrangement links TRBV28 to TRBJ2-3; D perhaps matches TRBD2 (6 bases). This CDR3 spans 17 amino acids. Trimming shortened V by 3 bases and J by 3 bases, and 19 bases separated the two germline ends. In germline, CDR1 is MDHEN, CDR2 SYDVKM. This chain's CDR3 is CASSFRKTGALTDTQYF. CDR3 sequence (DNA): TGTGCCAGCAGTTTTCGGAAAACGGGAGCGTTGACAGATACGCAGTATTTT.

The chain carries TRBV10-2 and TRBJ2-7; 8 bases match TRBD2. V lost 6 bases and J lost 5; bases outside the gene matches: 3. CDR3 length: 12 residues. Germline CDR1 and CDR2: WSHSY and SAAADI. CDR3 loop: CASRRREDEQYF. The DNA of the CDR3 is TGCGCCAGCAGGCGGCGGGAGGACGAGCAGTACTTC.

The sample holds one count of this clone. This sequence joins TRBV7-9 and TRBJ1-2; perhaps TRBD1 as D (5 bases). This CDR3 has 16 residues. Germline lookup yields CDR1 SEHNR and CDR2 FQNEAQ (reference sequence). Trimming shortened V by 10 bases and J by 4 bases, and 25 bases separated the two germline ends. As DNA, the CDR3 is TGTGCCACCAAAGGGGATAGTTCTCACTGGGTCTATGGCTACACCTTC. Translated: CATKGDSSHWVYGYTF. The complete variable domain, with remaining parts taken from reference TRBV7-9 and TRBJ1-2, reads DTGVSQNPRHKITKRGQNVTFRCDPISEHNRLYWYRQTLGQGPEFLTYFQNEAQLEKSRLLSDRFSAERPKGSFSTLEIQRTEQGDSAMYLCATKGDSSHWVYGYTFGSGTRLTVV.

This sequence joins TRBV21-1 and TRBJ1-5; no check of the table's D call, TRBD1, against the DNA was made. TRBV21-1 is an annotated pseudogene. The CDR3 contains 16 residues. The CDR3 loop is CARPGQGVNWNQPQHF. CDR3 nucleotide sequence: TGTGCCAGACCGGGACAGGGGGTGAATTGGAATCAGCCCCAGCATTTT.

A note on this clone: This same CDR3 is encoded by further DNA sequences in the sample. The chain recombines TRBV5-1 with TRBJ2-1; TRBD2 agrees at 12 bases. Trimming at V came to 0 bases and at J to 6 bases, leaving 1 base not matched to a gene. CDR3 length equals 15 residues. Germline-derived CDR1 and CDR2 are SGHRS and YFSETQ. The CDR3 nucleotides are TGCGCCAGCAGCTTGGGACTAGCGGGAGTCAATGAGCAGTTCTTC. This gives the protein CASSLGLAGVNEQFF.

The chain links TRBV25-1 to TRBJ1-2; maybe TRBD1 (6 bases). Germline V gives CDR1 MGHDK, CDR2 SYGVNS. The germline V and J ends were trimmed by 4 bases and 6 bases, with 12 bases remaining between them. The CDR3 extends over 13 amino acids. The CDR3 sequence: CASSARGWDGYTF. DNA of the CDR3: TGTGCCAGCAGTGCCAGGGGTTGGGATGGCTACACCTTC.

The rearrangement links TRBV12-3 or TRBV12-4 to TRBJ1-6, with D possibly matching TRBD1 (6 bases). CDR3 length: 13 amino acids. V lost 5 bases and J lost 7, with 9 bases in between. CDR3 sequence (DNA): TGTGCCAGCAGTCCCGGGACAAATTCACCCCTCCACTTT. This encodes CASSPGTNSPLHF.

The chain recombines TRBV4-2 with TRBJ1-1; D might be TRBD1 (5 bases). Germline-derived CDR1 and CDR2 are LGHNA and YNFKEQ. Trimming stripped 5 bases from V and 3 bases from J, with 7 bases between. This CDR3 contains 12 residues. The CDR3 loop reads CASSLGDTEAFF. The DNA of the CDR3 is TGTGCCAGCAGCTTAGGGGACACTGAAGCTTTCTTT.

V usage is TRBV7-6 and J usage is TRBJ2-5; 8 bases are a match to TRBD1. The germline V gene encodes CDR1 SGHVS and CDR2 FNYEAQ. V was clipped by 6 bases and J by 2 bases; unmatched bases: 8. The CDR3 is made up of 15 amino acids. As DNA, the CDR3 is TGTGCCAGCAGTCGAGAGGGGACAGGTCAAGAGACCCAGTACTTC. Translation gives CASSREGTGQETQYF.

The CDR3 DNA follows: TGTGCCAGCAGTTACACCCACTCCGGGACAGGGGAGCCATCTGGAAACACCATATATTTT. Protein sequence: CASSYTHSGTGEPSGNTIYF. The chain carries TRBV6-2 or TRBV6-3 and TRBJ1-3; the match to TRBD1 covers 10 bases. The CDR3 is 20 amino acids. Per the germline V gene, CDR1 is MNHEY and CDR2 is SVGEGT. V gave up 2 bases and J gave up 1 base; unmatched junction bases: 14.

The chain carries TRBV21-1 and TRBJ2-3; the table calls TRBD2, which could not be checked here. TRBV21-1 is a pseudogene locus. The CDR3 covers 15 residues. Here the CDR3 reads CASSIDRDSKNTQYF. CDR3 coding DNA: TGTGCCAGCAGCATTGACCGGGACTCTAAAAATACGCAGTATTTT.

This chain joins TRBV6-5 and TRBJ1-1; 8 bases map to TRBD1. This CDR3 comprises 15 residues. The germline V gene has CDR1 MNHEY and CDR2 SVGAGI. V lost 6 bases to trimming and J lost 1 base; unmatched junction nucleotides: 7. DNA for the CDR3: TGTGCCAGCAGCGTGGACAGGGCCGAGAACACTGAAGCTTTCTTT. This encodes CASSVDRAENTEAFF.

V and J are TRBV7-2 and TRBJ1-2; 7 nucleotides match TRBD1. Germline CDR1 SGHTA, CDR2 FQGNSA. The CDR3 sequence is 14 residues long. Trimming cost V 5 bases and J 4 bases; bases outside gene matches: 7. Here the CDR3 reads CASSIDRDGYGYTF. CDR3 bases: TGTGCCAGCAGCATCGACAGGGATGGCTATGGCTACACCTTC. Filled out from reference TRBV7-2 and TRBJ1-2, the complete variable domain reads GAGVSQSPSNKVTEKGKDVELRCDPISGHTALYWYRQSLGQGLEFLIYFQGNSAPDKSGLPSDRFSAERTGGSVSTLTIQRTQQEDSAVYLCASSIDRDGYGYTFGSGTRLTVV.

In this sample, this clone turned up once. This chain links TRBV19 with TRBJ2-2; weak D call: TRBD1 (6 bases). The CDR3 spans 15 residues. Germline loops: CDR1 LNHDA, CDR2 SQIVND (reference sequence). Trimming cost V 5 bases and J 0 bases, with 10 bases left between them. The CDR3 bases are TGTGCCAGTAGTCGACAGGTTACGAACACCGGGGAGCTGTTTTTT. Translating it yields CASSRQVTNTGELFF.

The CDR3 spells CASSLTGANYGYTF. The DNA of the CDR3 is TGCGCCAGCAGCTTGACAGGCGCCAACTATGGCTACACCTTC. The chain combines TRBV5-1 with TRBJ1-2; tentative D call: TRBD1 (5 bases). Trimming took off 1 base at V and 2 bases at J, with 9 bases between the two ends. CDR1 and CDR2 from the germline V gene are SGHRS and YFSETQ. This CDR3 has 14 amino acids.

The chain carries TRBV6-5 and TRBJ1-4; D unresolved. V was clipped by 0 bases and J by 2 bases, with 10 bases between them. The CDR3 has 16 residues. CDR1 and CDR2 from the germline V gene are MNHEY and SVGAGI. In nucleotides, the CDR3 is TGTGCCAGCAGTTACTCGAGAGGAGGGACTAATGAAAAACTGTTTTTT. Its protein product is CASSYSRGGTNEKLFF.

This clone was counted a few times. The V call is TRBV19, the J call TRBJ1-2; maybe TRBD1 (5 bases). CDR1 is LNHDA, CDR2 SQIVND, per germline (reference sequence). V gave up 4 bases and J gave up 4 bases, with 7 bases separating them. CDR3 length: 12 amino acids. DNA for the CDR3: TGTGCCAGTAGTAACCAGGGCTATGGCTACACCTTC. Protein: CASSNQGYGYTF.

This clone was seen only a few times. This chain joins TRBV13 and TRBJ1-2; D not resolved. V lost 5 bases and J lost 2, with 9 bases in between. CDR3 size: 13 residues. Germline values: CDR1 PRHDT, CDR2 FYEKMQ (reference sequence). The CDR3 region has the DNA TGTGCCAGCAGCCCGACACGCAACTATGGCTACACCTTC. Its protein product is CASSPTRNYGYTF.

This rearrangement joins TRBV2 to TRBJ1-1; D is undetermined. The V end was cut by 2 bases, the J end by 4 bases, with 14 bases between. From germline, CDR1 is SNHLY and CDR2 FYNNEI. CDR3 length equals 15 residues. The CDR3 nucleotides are TGTGCCAGCAGTGAAATGCGGGGATGGGGCACTGAAGCTTTCTTT. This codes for CASSEMRGWGTEAFF.